This T cell receptor beta chain was sequenced in a study of cytomegalovirus exposure and HLA in healthy donors (dated by TCRdb to about 2017). Study-wide context: An earlier analysis of fewer than 750 of the donors reported roughly 300 Gb of sequence data and 90 million to 120 million unique TCR beta sequences obtained from approximately 180 million T cells. Roughly 300 gigabases of sequencing data and approximately 91 million unique TCR sequences made up an early release that covered some 640 HLA-typed donors. Of the approximately 400 genotyped donors, approximately 83% fell in the genetic ancestry cluster associated with self-reported Caucasian donors. The aim of the study was to test whether cataloging public T cell receptors could identify signatures of past pathogen exposure. The study profiled the T cell repertoires of more than 500 subjects by immunosequencing and related them to cytomegalovirus serostatus. In addition to the first cohort of approximately 650 subjects, a separate validation cohort of approximately 130 different subjects was used. To predict cytomegalovirus infection status, the study brought together high-throughput TCR immunosequencing, statistical association of individual TCRs with disease status, and machine learning. To study patterns of TCR occurrence, a later analysis re-analyzed previously published TCR beta repertoires from more than 550 donors and added high-resolution HLA genotyping. In the later analysis, no new phenotypic data were used to find candidate immune exposures; instead, reliance was placed on TCR beta sequences and their occurrence across donors. To decide whether each TCR beta V gene segment behaved as functional or pseudogenic, an earlier analysis of over 500 of the donors relied on high-throughput TCR beta sequencing. Alongside the repertoire data, information on donor age, sex, ethnicity and CMV serostatus was compiled. A later genetic analysis took genome-wide SNP genotypes for 398 of the 666 donors and used that subset as a discovery cohort. Every discovery cohort repertoire had been produced on one sequencing platform. Both class I and class II loci were covered by HLA typing, at four-digit resolution. The number of donors typed differed by locus, with 629-630 for A, B, C, DRB1 and DQB1, around 500 for DQA1, approximately 570 for DPA1, and over 400 for DPB1. Because of strong linkage in the cohort, roughly five DR-DQ haplotypes were treated as single units for association and clustering. On average, roughly 240,000 unique TCR beta nucleotide sequences were sequenced per donor among about 400 genotyped donors of the cohort, with roughly 18% of those sequences being non-productive. The investigation overall reported the following: Strong co-occurrence of HLA alleles, especially DR and DQ, made assigning TCR associations to individual alleles difficult. This cohort had only TCR beta chains sequenced, and the lack of alpha or paired-chain data limited which features could be detected. For the cohort, immune exposure information was limited to CMV serostatus. A group of highly shared sequence variants was considered likely to be a technical artifact of the sequencing pipeline. Broadly in line with IMGT annotations, most TCR beta V segments showed up in productive rearrangements about 87% or about 30% of the time in an earlier analysis of 587 of the donors. According to a later analysis, most CMV-associated TCR beta chains appeared to be HLA-restricted, and the HLA associations seemed to be driven largely by CMV exposure. Specific HLA alleles were associated with over 15,000 TCR beta sequences at a false discovery rate of 0.05 in a later analysis. Compared with equally common non-associated chains, HLA-associated TCR beta chains in a later analysis were more clonally expanded and had lower generation probabilities. In vitro tests confirmed that three of the cytomegalovirus-associated TCR beta chains recognize cytomegalovirus antigens. According to a later analysis, TCR association rates differed among HLA loci, with DRB1 alleles showing the most associated TCRs and HLA-C alleles showing the fewest. An association between a missense DCLRE1C variant and V-gene and J-gene trimming of TCR beta chains was found in a later genetic analysis and replicated in an independent cohort. Most TCR sequences were observed very rarely across donors, whereas some public TCRs were present in many individuals. The authors suggested that the approach could potentially be generalized to other disease states and immunological phenotypes. Roughly uniform sequencing depth across donors was assumed in presence/absence analyses, although this assumption may not hold. Linkage disequilibrium might explain the correlated functional status among segregating V segments, but an unknown experimental factor could not be ruled out. In the study, some 180 TCR beta chains were listed as associated with cytomegalovirus. A further reported finding was that TCR beta sequences accurately predicted the HLA-A and HLA-B alleles for most subjects in the first cohort. According to a later analysis, parvovirus B19, influenza, CMV and Epstein-Barr virus appeared linked to several top co-occurrence clusters. Because the 87-base-pair reads could not distinguish some IMGT-functional V segments, including TRBV6-2 and TRBV6-3, those segments were excluded. According to a later genetic analysis, donors in an Asian-associated ancestry cluster had fewer N-insertions in productive TCRs than the approximately 670-donor mean. Because HLA typing was unavailable for some donors at each locus, only the typed subset was used in association tests. The classifier was reported to diagnose cytomegalovirus status with high specificity and sensitivity in both the original and validation cohorts. Because counts were too low, seventeen rarely observed V segments, including chromosome 9 orphons, were excluded from the earlier analysis of 587 of the donors.

The cohort was made up of roughly 670 healthy bone marrow donors. At the time of sampling, all cohort members were nominally healthy, though unrecorded immune exposures were likely present. The donor was CMV seropositive and belonged to the group of a few hundred seropositive cohort members. A peripheral blood sample was provided by each donor, and peripheral blood mononuclear cells were used for TCR beta sequencing. The Qiagen DNeasy Blood Extraction Kit was used to extract genomic DNA from the blood cell samples. Trimming removed 4 bases from V and 4 bases from J, leaving 13 bases between the germline ends. Including cysteine and phenylalanine, the CDR3 has 14 amino acids. Solely the CDR3 DNA is kept, with 42 bases framed from the first base. CDR1 and CDR2 were assigned from the germline V gene (reference sequence) as LNHDA and SQIVND. Libraries came from the immunoSEQ multiplex PCR assay. The multiplex PCR relied on a mix of 60 forward primers for TCR Vbeta segments and 13 reverse primers for TCR Jbeta segments. A multiplex PCR assay on genomic DNA amplified the CDR3 region of rearranged TCR beta genes. The Illumina HiSeq System was used to sequence the amplified TCR beta libraries as 87-base-pair reads. Processing in the source paper ran as follows. A later analysis counted approximately 84 million unique TCR beta chains across the 550 to 750 repertoires, and some 11 million of these chains were shared by at least two donors. Raw reads were error-corrected and collapsed into unique sequences by a nearest-neighbor algorithm in which closely related sequences were merged to remove PCR and sequencing errors. CDR3 sequences were aligned to IMGT reference sequences to assign V, D and J gene segments. For a sequence to be retained, a match of at least six nucleotides to both a V gene segment and a J gene segment was required. A rearrangement counted as productive if the CDR3 had no stop codons and remained in frame with V and J, and every other rearrangement counted as non-productive. Following IMGT convention, CDR3 was defined as the stretch from the second conserved V-encoded cysteine to the conserved J-encoded phenylalanine. The earlier analysis of some 580 of the donors excluded any sequence lacking an unambiguous match to a single V gene segment. In an earlier analysis of a few hundred of the donors, V segments were called functional above 56.7% productive rearrangements and were called segregating when the between-donor standard deviation exceeded 5%. A statistical classification framework was built for diagnosing cytomegalovirus status from the catalog of TCR beta chain sequences. In a later analysis, V and J genes were assigned by comparing TCR nucleotide sequences against IMGT/GENE-DB human TR gene sequences. In a later analysis, CDR3 sequences and most-parsimonious VDJ recombination scenarios were assigned using the TCRdist pipeline. In a later analysis, each TCR beta chain was defined by its CDR3 amino acid sequence together with its V-gene family, and reads without a unique V-gene family were excluded. A later analysis removed 592 highly shared, low-generation-probability nucleotide sequences to deal with suspected cross-contamination and a sequencing artifact. For each public chain, a later analysis derived a clonal expansion index from normalized ranks of inferred template counts within each repertoire. Generation probabilities in a later analysis came from a VDJ recombination model fitted to out-of-frame rearrangements, and those results were checked against IGoR. Hypergeometric tests were used in a later analysis to score TCR-TCR, TCR-HLA and TCR-CMV co-occurrence, with a repertoire-size bias correction applied to the TCR pairs. A later analysis estimated false discovery rates by permuting HLA or CMV assignments 20 times. A later analysis grouped co-occurring TCRs with DBSCAN, adding TCRdist sequence similarity when clustering within HLA-allele-positive subsets. For co-occurrence clustering, repertoires with fewer than 30,000 or more than 120,000 public chains were excluded, along with roughly 5 repertoires with anomalous nucleotide sharing. Here the immuneACCESS table is served through TCRdb, limited to in-frame sequences with V and J called. Missing clones are a known gap in these copies; in checked studies unresolved V genes cover under half, and the rest lacks a known reason. Clone size and the V and J calls come from that table; the DNA yielded D and trimming. The sample includes roughly 150,000 clones, with 70% to 80% observed a single time. The ten largest clones represent around 2.3% of the sample.

This clone was seen only a few times. Its antigen has not been determined. One base away there is no much larger clone; base qualities are not given. Recombination linked TRBV19 to TRBJ1-1; the D gene cannot be named for sure. The sample comprised PBMCs. The sequence came from a man aged 45-65 years in good health and CMV-seropositive. CDR3 sequence: CASSTQGGSTEAFF. In nucleotide form, the sequence is TGTGCCAGTAGTACCCAAGGCGGGAGCACTGAAGCTTTCTTT.